This is a list of T cell receptor beta chains from one sample in a study of somatic mutations in cytotoxic T cells in rheumatoid arthritis. The table came from immunoSEQ multiplex PCR; TCRdb's copy has only in-frame clones and leaves some out. Here the sample spans 10,000 or so clones, more than 65% being singletons. Material for sequencing was CD8+ T cells sorted from blood. Receptors originate from an adult with rheumatoid arthritis. CDR3s include the opening cysteine and the closing phenylalanine or tryptophan. D genes are given only for firm matches. The size entry is marked missing in some rows and otherwise reads once, few, many or a size class.

d_gene	abundance	v_gene	j_gene	CDR3aa	CDR3nt
-	-	TRBV5-6	TRBJ2-1	CASSLGGASSYNEQFF	TGTGCCAGCAGCCTGGGAGGCGCCAGCTCCTACAATGAGCAGTTCTTC
-	-	TRBV2	TRBJ2-2	CASSTGFSTGELFF	TGTGCCAGCAGCACAGGTTTTTCTACCGGGGAGCTGTTTTTT
-	few	TRBV28	TRBJ2-5	CASSHYSGQETQYF	TGTGCCAGCAGCCATTACAGCGGACAAGAGACCCAGTACTTC
-	-	TRBV28	TRBJ2-3	CASSPRGPTPDTQYF	TGTGCCAGCAGTCCTCGGGGGCCTACCCCAGATACGCAGTATTTT
-	-	TRBV5-6	TRBJ1-4	CASSSKDAASEKLFF	TGTGCCAGCAGCTCTAAAGACGCAGCCAGTGAAAAACTGTTTTTT
-	-	TRBV9	TRBJ1-1	CASSVGGLGTEAFF	TGTGCCAGCAGCGTAGGGGGGCTCGGGACTGAAGCTTTCTTT
-	-	TRBV9	TRBJ1-3	CASSSPVKNTIYF	TGTGCCAGCAGCTCGCCAGTTAAAAACACCATATATTTT
TRBD2	-	TRBV9	TRBJ2-1	CASSLFSGGGRNEQFF	TGTGCCAGCAGCCTTTTCAGCGGGGGAGGGAGGAATGAGCAGTTCTTC
-	-	TRBV11-3	TRBJ2-1	CASSLGLGEQFF	TGTGCCAGCAGCCTGGGACTCGGTGAGCAGTTCTTC
-	-	TRBV27	TRBJ1-1	CASSSPKDGTEAFF	TGTGCCAGCAGTTCTCCGAAAGACGGTACAGAAGCTTTCTTT
-	-	TRBV4-3	TRBJ2-1	CASSQAGDYNEQFF	TGCGCCAGCAGCCAAGCGGGGGACTACAATGAGCAGTTCTTC
-	-	TRBV5-4	TRBJ2-7	CASSGGDDGLGAYEQYF	TGTGCCAGCAGCGGGGGCGACGACGGGCTTGGAGCCTACGAGCAGTACTTC
TRBD1	-	TRBV27	TRBJ1-6	CASGPGQANSPLHF	TGTGCCAGCGGACCGGGACAGGCTAATTCACCCCTCCACTTT
-	-	TRBV7-2	TRBJ2-5	CASSLPLGGLQETQYF	TGTGCCAGCAGCTTACCCTTAGGGGGACTGCAAGAGACCCAGTACTTC
-	-	TRBV9	TRBJ1-1	CASSVGARGMNTEAFF	TGTGCCAGCAGCGTAGGGGCCCGGGGTATGAACACTGAAGCTTTCTTT
-	-	TRBV28	TRBJ1-2	CASSRMGGASYGYTF	TGTGCCAGCAGCCGGATGGGGGGCGCTTCCTATGGCTACACCTTC
TRBD1	-	TRBV6-1	TRBJ2-7	CASSEPGQAVYEQYF	TGTGCCAGCAGTGAGCCGGGACAGGCAGTCTACGAGCAGTACTTC
TRBD2	-	TRBV2	TRBJ2-3	CASRRVGGITDTQYF	TGTGCCAGCAGGAGGGTGGGGGGGATCACAGATACGCAGTATTTT
TRBD1	-	TRBV6-5	TRBJ1-2	CATTTGSHYGYTF	TGTGCCACCACGACAGGGTCTCACTATGGCTACACCTTC
-	-	TRBV18	TRBJ2-5	CASSPLADRETQYF	TGTGCCAGCTCACCACTCGCGGATCGGGAGACCCAGTACTTC
-	-	TRBV19	TRBJ1-1	CASSAGTLFEAFF	TGTGCCAGTAGTGCCGGGACACTATTTGAAGCTTTCTTT
TRBD1	-	TRBV7-9	TRBJ2-3	CASSSRDRVTDTQYF	TGTGCCAGCAGCTCCCGGGACAGGGTCACAGATACGCAGTATTTT
-	-	TRBV19	TRBJ1-5	CASRGWEDSNQPQHF	TGTGCCAGTAGGGGCTGGGAGGATAGCAATCAGCCCCAGCATTTT
TRBD1	-	TRBV27	TRBJ2-7	CASSLGTAYEQYF	TGTGCCAGCAGCCTCGGGACAGCTTACGAGCAGTACTTC
-	-	TRBV19	TRBJ2-1	CASSIDGRNEQFF	TGTGCCAGTAGTATAGACGGTCGGAATGAGCAGTTCTTC
-	-	TRBV27	TRBJ2-7	CASRDSSYEQYF	TGTGCCAGCAGGGACAGCTCCTACGAGCAGTACTTC
-	few	TRBV11-3	TRBJ2-7	CASSLPKVYSYEQYF	TGTGCCAGCAGCTTACCGAAGGTGTACTCCTACGAGCAGTACTTC
-	few	TRBV19	TRBJ2-2	CASSNFNPRELFF	TGTGCCAGTAGTAACTTCAACCCTCGGGAGCTGTTTTTT
TRBD1	-	TRBV28	TRBJ1-2	CASSPLRQGFYGYTF	TGTGCCAGCAGTCCCCTGAGACAGGGGTTCTATGGCTACACCTTC
-	-	TRBV29-1	TRBJ2-1	CSVVRGDSYNEQFF	TGCAGCGTTGTTCGCGGGGATTCCTACAATGAGCAGTTCTTC
-	-	TRBV10-3	TRBJ2-7	CAPLGRGYEQYF	TGTGCCCCCCTTGGCAGAGGGTACGAGCAGTACTTC
-	few	TRBV4-2	TRBJ2-1	CASSQYNEQFF	TGTGCCAGCAGCCAGTACAATGAGCAGTTCTTC
-	-	TRBV7-9	TRBJ2-7	CASSPGGGQGKYYEQYF	TGTGCCAGCAGCCCAGGGGGAGGGCAGGGAAAATACTACGAGCAGTACTTC
-	few	TRBV7-9	TRBJ2-3	CASSLGRDTQYF	TGTGCCAGCAGCTTAGGTCGAGATACGCAGTATTTT
TRBD2	-	TRBV7-6	TRBJ2-1	CASSPDGTSGYNEQFF	TGTGCCAGCAGCCCCGACGGGACTAGCGGCTACAATGAGCAGTTCTTC
-	few	TRBV27	TRBJ1-1	CASSLSGLHTEAFF	TGTGCCAGCAGTTTATCAGGGTTACACACTGAAGCTTTCTTT
TRBD1	-	TRBV7-6	TRBJ1-2	CASSPNYGTGNGYTF	TGTGCCAGCAGCCCAAACTATGGGACAGGGAATGGCTACACCTTC
-	-	TRBV6-1	TRBJ2-2	CASSEEGLAQNTGELFF	TGTGCCAGCAGCGAAGAGGGCCTAGCGCAGAACACCGGGGAGCTGTTTTTT
TRBD1	-	TRBV2	TRBJ2-1	CASSEGTAYNEQFF	TGTGCCAGCAGTGAGGGGACAGCTTACAATGAGCAGTTCTTC
TRBD1	-	TRBV5-1	TRBJ1-1	CASSSGTGGRWAFF	TGCGCCAGCAGCTCCGGGACAGGGGGCCGTTGGGCTTTCTTT
-	-	TRBV10-3	TRBJ2-7	CATTDSEPYEQYF	TGTGCCACCACTGATAGTGAGCCCTACGAGCAGTACTTC
TRBD1	-	TRBV7-8	TRBJ1-5	CASSLGVAGGQPQHF	TGTGCCAGCAGCTTAGGCGTGGCAGGGGGCCAGCCCCAGCATTTT
-	-	TRBV13	TRBJ1-2	CASSLTVRGYTF	TGTGCCAGCAGCTTAACAGTGCGAGGCTACACCTTC
-	-	TRBV10-3	TRBJ1-1	CATRQVSSKLSGTEAFF	TGTGCCACGAGACAGGTTAGTTCCAAATTAAGCGGCACTGAAGCTTTCTTT
-	-	TRBV25-1	TRBJ1-5	CASSEGGGKKQPQHF	TGTGCCAGCAGTGAAGGGGGAGGGAAGAAGCAGCCCCAGCATTTT
TRBD1	once	TRBV28	TRBJ2-1	CASSLRPGTGFNEQFF	TGTGCCAGCAGTTTACGTCCCGGGACAGGGTTCAATGAGCAGTTCTTC
-	-	TRBV5-6	TRBJ2-3	CASSLDEAYTQYF	TGTGCCAGCAGCTTGGATGAAGCGTATACGCAGTATTTT
TRBD1	-	TRBV5-6	TRBJ2-6	CASTGEGGQGHSGANVLTF	TGTGCCAGCACCGGGGAGGGGGGACAGGGTCACTCTGGGGCCAACGTCCTGACTTTC
TRBD2	few	TRBV2	TRBJ2-1	CASSGLVNEQFF	TGTGCCAGCTCGGGACTAGTTAATGAGCAGTTCTTC
-	few	TRBV29-1	TRBJ2-7	CSVVSRGHAIYEQYF	TGCAGCGTCGTCTCCCGAGGACACGCGATCTACGAGCAGTACTTC
-	-	TRBV7-8	TRBJ1-5	CASSLGASLKHQPQHF	TGTGCCAGCAGCTTAGGAGCCAGCTTGAAGCATCAGCCCCAGCATTTT
-	-	TRBV7-3	TRBJ2-1	CASSFRLGTYNEQFF	TGTGCCAGCAGCTTCAGACTAGGAACGTACAATGAGCAGTTCTTC
-	-	TRBV7-9	TRBJ1-2	CASSLAARSYGYTF	TGTGCCAGCAGCTTAGCGGCCCGTAGCTATGGCTACACCTTC
TRBD2	-	TRBV27	TRBJ2-7	CASSSGEGYEQYF	TGTGCCAGCAGCAGTGGGGAGGGCTACGAGCAGTACTTC
TRBD1	-	TRBV28	TRBJ2-7	CASSPPGQYEQYF	TGTGCCAGCAGCCCACCGGGACAGTACGAGCAGTACTTC
-	-	TRBV6-5	TRBJ2-7	CAASPGDPYEQYF	TGTGCCGCTTCGCCCGGGGATCCCTACGAGCAGTACTTC
TRBD2	-	TRBV7-8	TRBJ2-7	CASSNRLADYEQYF	TGTGCCAGCAGCAACCGACTAGCGGACTACGAGCAGTACTTC
-	once	TRBV4-3	TRBJ1-1	CASSQEQGTNTEAFF	TGCGCCAGCAGCCAAGAGCAGGGGACGAACACTGAAGCTTTCTTT
TRBD1	-	TRBV4-3	TRBJ1-2	CASSPFVTGGAYGYTF	TGCGCCAGCAGCCCCTTTGTAACAGGGGGTGCCTATGGCTACACCTTC
-	few	TRBV19	TRBJ1-5	CASSITGVSNQPQHF	TGTGCCAGTAGTATAACGGGAGTAAGCAATCAGCCCCAGCATTTT